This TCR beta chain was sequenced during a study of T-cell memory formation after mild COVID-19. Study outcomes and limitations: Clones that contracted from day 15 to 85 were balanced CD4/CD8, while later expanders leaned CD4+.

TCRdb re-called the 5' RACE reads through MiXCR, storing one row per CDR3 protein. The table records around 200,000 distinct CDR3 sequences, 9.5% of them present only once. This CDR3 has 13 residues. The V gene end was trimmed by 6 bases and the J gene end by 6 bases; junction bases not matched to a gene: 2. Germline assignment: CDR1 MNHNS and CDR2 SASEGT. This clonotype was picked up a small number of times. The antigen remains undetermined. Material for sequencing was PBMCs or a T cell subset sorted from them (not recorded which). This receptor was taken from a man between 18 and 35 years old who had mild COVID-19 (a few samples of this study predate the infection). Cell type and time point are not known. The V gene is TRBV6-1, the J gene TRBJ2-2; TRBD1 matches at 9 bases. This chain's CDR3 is CASRWTGAGELFF. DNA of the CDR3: TGTGCCAGCAGATGGACAGGGGCCGGGGAGCTGTTTTTT.